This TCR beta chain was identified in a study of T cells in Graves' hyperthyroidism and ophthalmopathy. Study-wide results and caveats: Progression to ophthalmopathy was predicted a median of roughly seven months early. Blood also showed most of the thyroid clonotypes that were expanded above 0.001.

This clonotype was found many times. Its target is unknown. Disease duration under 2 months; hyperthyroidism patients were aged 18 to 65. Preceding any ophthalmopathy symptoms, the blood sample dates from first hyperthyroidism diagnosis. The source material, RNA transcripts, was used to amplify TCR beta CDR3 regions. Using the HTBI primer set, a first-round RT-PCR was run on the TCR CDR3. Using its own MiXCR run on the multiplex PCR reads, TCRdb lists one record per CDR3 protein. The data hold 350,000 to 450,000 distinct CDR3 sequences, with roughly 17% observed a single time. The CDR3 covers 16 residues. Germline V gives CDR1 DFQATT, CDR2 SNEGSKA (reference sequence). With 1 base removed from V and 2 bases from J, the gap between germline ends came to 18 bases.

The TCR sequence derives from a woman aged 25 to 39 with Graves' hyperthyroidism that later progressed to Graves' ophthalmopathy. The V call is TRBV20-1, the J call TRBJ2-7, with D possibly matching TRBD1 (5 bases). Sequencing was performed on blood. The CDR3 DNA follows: TGCAGTGCTAGAGGCACCAGGGCGGCTAACGCCTACGAGCAGTACTTC. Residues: CSARGTRAANAYEQYF.